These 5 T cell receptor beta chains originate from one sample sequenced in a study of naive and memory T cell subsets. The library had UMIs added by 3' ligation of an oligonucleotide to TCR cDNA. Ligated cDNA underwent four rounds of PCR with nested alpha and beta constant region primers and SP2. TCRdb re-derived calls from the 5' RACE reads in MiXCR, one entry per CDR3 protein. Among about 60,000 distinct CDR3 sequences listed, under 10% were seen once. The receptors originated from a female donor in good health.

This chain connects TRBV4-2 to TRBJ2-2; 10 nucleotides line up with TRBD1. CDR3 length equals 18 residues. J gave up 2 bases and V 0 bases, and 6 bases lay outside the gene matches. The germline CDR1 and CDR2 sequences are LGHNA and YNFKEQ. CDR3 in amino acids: CASSQDPGTGENTGELFF. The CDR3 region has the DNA TGTGCCAGCAGCCAAGATCCCGGGACAGGGGAAAACACCGGGGAGCTGTTTTTT.

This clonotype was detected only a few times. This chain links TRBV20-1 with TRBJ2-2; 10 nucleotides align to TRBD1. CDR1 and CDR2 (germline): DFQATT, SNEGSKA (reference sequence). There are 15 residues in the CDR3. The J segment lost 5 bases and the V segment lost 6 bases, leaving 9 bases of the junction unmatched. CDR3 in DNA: TGCAGTGCAGCTTTTGACAGGGGGCTTACCGGGGAGCTGTTTTTT. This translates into CSAAFDRGLTGELFF.

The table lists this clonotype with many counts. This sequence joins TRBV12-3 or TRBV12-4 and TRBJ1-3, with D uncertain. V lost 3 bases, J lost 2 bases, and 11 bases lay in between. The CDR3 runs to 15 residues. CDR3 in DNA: TGTGCCAGCAGTTTTGCCCCTAGGACTGGAAACACCATATATTTT. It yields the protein CASSFAPRTGNTIYF.

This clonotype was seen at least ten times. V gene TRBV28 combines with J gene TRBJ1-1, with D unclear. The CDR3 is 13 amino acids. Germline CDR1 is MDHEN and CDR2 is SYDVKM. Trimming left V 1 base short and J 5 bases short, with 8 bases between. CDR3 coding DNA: TGTGCCAGCAGTTTATTTGGAGATACTGAAGCTTTCTTT. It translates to CASSLFGDTEAFF.

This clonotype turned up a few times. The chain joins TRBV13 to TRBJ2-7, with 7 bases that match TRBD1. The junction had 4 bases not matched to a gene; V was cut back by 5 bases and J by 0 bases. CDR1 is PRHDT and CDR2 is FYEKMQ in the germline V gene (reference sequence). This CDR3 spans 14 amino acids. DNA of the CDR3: TGTGCCAGCAGCCTCGGGACAGCCTCCTACGAGCAGTACTTC. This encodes CASSLGTASYEQYF.